This T cell receptor beta chain was retrieved from a study of T cell responses to AZD1222 COVID-19 vaccine. Study conclusions and caveats: Among those given AZD1222, only five to seven were seropositive at baseline. Vaccine-associated CD4 TCRs spanned spike, dominant at 160-218 and 743-854.

TCRdb's copy holds only in-frame clones and misses some; the assay was immunoSEQ multiplex PCR. The sample holds 140,000 to 150,000 clones, 85% to 95% seen once. Turning to this clone: Its cognate antigen is unknown.

The CDR3 has 14 amino acids. The V and J ends lost 4 bases and 2 bases, in that order; junction bases with no gene match: 4. Germline V gene lookup returns CDR1 SGDLS and CDR2 YYNGEE. The sequence came from an adult who had recovered from COVID-19. The V and J genes are TRBV9 and TRBJ1-2, with 8 bases matching TRBD1. This specimen consisted of peripheral blood, obtained after recovery from COVID-19. CDR3 protein: CASSLRQGNYGYTF. The CDR3 region has the DNA TGTGCCAGCAGCCTTAGACAGGGGAACTATGGCTACACCTTC.